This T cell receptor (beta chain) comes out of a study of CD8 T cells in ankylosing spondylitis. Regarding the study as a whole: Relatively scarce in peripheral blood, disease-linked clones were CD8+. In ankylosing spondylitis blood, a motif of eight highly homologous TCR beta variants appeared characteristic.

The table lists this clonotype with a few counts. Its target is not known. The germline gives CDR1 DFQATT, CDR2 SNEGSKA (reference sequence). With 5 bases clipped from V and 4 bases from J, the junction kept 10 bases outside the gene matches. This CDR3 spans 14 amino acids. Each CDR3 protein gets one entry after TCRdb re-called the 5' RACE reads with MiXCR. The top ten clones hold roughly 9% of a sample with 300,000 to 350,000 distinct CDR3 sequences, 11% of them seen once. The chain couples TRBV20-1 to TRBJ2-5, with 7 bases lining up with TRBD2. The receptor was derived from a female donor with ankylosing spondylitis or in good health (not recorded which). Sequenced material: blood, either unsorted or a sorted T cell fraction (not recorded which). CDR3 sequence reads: CSARLGGLLETQYF. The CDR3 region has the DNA TGCAGTGCTCGCCTCGGGGGACTACTAGAGACCCAGTACTTC.